Listed below are T cell receptor beta chains from one sample, sequenced in a study of control samples from healthy donors and cancer patients. Sequenced by immunoSEQ multiplex PCR; TCRdb stores in-frame clones only, minus some. The top ten hold roughly 4% of the sample, which has about 170,000 clones, roughly 93% seen once. The sequenced sample was blood. Receptors originate from a woman aged 60-75 years in good health. The CDR3 runs from the conserved cysteine through the conserved F or W. D genes are given only for firm matches. Clone sizes are given selectively: once, few, many, or a class where the clone is expanded.

>TRBJ1-1|-|TRBV6-5|TRBD1
TGTGCCAGCAGTTATCAGGGGGGTAATGAAGCTTTCTTT
CASSYQGGNEAFF
>TRBJ1-1|once|TRBV7-9|-
TGTGCCAGCAGACATCAGGGGAGAACGGCTGAAGCTTTCTTT
CASRHQGRTAEAFF
>TRBJ1-5|once|TRBV27|-
TGTGCCAGCAGTTTATGGTTTGAGCCCCGCAATCAGCCCCAGCATTTT
CASSLWFEPRNQPQHF
>TRBJ2-1|-|TRBV11-2|-
TGTGCCAGCAGCTTCTACAGGGAGAACAATGAGCAGTTCTTC
CASSFYRENNEQFF
>TRBJ2-1|-|TRBV6-2/TRBV6-3|-
TGTGCCAGCAGCCCAGGGACTGCGGGGTACAATGAGCAGTTCTTC
CASSPGTAGYNEQFF
>TRBJ1-1|-|TRBV24-1|-
TGTGCCACCAGACAAGCTTTCTTT
CATRQAFF
>TRBJ2-2|-|TRBV2|TRBD1
TGTGCCAGCAATAGGGACAGGAGTAACACCGGGGAGCTGTTTTTT
CASNRDRSNTGELFF
>TRBJ1-6|-|TRBV27|-
TGTGCCAGCAGTTTATATTCTGGGGGTGGGAATTCACCCCTCCACTTT
CASSLYSGGGNSPLHF
>TRBJ1-4|-|TRBV7-9|-
TGTGCCAGCAGCTTCGGGCGGGGGGCCCGGGGCTTCGAAAAACTGTTTTTT
CASSFGRGARGFEKLFF
>TRBJ2-2|-|TRBV30|-
TGTGCCGCTCAGACCGGGGGTAGCACCGGGGAGCTGTTTTTT
CAAQTGGSTGELFF
>TRBJ2-5|-|TRBV7-7|TRBD2
TGTGCCAGTGGAGGTAGCGGGGCAGGGGAGACCCAGTACTTC
CASGGSGAGETQYF
>TRBJ2-7|-|TRBV7-9|-
TGTGCCAGCAGCTTAGTGACAGGATGGGAGCAGTACTTC
CASSLVTGWEQYF
>TRBJ2-5|-|TRBV5-8|TRBD1
TGTGCCAGCAGCTTCAGGGGGTTTGAGACCCAGTACTTC
CASSFRGFETQYF
>TRBJ1-2|-|TRBV9|-
TGTGCCAGCAGCTCGAACTATGGCTACACCTTC
CASSSNYGYTF
>TRBJ1-5|-|TRBV15|-
TGTGCCACCAGTGCCCGAGGGCCCCAGCCCCAGCATTTT
CATSARGPQPQHF
>TRBJ1-1|-|TRBV6-4|-
TGTGCCAGCAGTGACTCCCACAAGTGGCCGGACACTGAAGCTTTCTTT
CASSDSHKWPDTEAFF
>TRBJ2-7|-|TRBV5-1|-
TGCGCCAGCAGCTTGGTCGGCGGGAAGCCCTACGAGCAGTACTTC
CASSLVGGKPYEQYF
>TRBJ1-1|-|TRBV12-5|-
TGTGCTAGTAGCAAGGCTGAAGCTTTCTTT
CASSKAEAFF
>TRBJ2-2|-|TRBV7-3|TRBD1
TGTGCCAGCAGCTTTGGTGGACAGGGGTCCACCGGGGAGCTGTTTTTT
CASSFGGQGSTGELFF
>TRBJ1-1|-|TRBV29-1|-
TGCAGCTCGCGACAGGTGCTGAACACTGAAGCTTTCTTT
CSSRQVLNTEAFF
>TRBJ1-6|few|TRBV5-6|-
TGTGCCAGCAGCTTGGGGGCAGACCATAATTCACCCCTCCACTTT
CASSLGADHNSPLHF
>TRBJ1-1|-|TRBV27|-
TGTGCCAGCAGTTTATTACAGCCGAACACTGAAGCTTTCTTT
CASSLLQPNTEAFF
>TRBJ2-5|-|TRBV6-6|-
TGTGCCAGCCGGGGAGAGACCCAGTACTTC
CASRGETQYF
>TRBJ2-6|-|TRBV18|-
TGTGCCAGCTCACCACCGGCCTGGCAGGCTGGGGCCAACGTCCTGACTTTC
CASSPPAWQAGANVLTF
>TRBJ1-1|-|TRBV10-3|-
TGTGCCACCTCGCCGCTTTTGAACACTGAAGCTTTCTTT
CATSPLLNTEAFF
>TRBJ1-5|-|TRBV9|-
TGTGCCAGCAGCGTGAGGGGCAATCAGCCCCAGCATTTT
CASSVRGNQPQHF
>TRBJ2-1|-|TRBV6-1|-
TGTGCCAGCAGTGACGGTAACGCGGTTGAGCAGTTCTTC
CASSDGNAVEQFF
>TRBJ2-5|-|TRBV19|TRBD2
TGTGCCACAAAGACTAGCGGGGCGGAGACCCAGTACTTC
CATKTSGAETQYF
>TRBJ2-5|-|TRBV7-2|-
TGTGCCAGCAGCTTAAGGACTTTAGGTCAAGAGACCCAGTACTTC
CASSLRTLGQETQYF
>TRBJ1-1|-|TRBV7-3|-
TGTGCCAGCAGCTTAGCGGTGGGCACTGAAGCTTTCTTT
CASSLAVGTEAFF
>TRBJ1-3|-|TRBV12-3/TRBV12-4|-
TGTGCCAGCAATTTATTAGGTGGAAACACCATATATTTT
CASNLLGGNTIYF
>TRBJ1-4|-|TRBV3-1/TRBV3-2|TRBD1
TGTGCCAGCAGCCCCGGGACAGGGCATGAAAAACTGTTTTTT
CASSPGTGHEKLFF
>TRBJ2-4|-|TRBV7-2|TRBD1
TGTGCCAGCAGCTGGGTGACAGGGGGCTTTGGCAAAAACATTCAGTACTTC
CASSWVTGGFGKNIQYF
>TRBJ2-5|-|TRBV5-4|-
TGTGCCAGCAGCCTGGGAGGAGCTCGCGGGGAGACCCAGTACTTC
CASSLGGARGETQYF